This T cell receptor beta chain derives from a study of blood T cells in healthy people across ages. Findings of the study overall: Both higher diversity and more naive CD4+ cells marked long-lived donors when set against aged donors. Diversity estimates from one million T cells were considered underestimates.

On this clonotype: As yet, its antigen is unknown.

Primers used in a second PCR of roughly 7 to 12 cycles were a sample-barcoded 5' primer and a J-beta primer mix. TCRdb ran MiXCR on the 5' RACE reads and lists one entry per CDR3 protein. The sample carries about 1,500,000 distinct CDR3 sequences, 42% recorded once. The donors, all healthy, were Caucasians living in Russia, aged about 6 to 100. Isolation recovered at least 6.5 million PBMCs from every sample. The source is a woman between 18 and 29 years old in good health. Sequencing was performed on blood.

Here the CDR3 reads CASSLLGTQNIQYF. The CDR3 DNA sequence: TGCGCCAGCAGCTTACTCGGGACCCAAAACATTCAGTACTTC. The genes are TRBV5-1 and TRBJ2-4, with D tentatively TRBD1 or TRBD2 (5 bases each). The CDR3 has 14 residues. Germline lookup yields CDR1 SGHRS and CDR2 YFSETQ. Trimming shortened V by 2 bases and J by 5 bases, and 11 bases separated the two germline ends.